These 7 T cell receptor beta chains came from one sample sequenced in a study of cytomegalovirus exposure and HLA in healthy donors. Both 60 Vbeta primers and 13 Jbeta primers went into the PCR. TCRdb keeps only in-frame clones here, not all; method: immunoSEQ multiplex PCR. The table has about 160,000 clones, 70% to 80% seen once. Specimen: PBMCs. These receptor sequences come from a human donor in good health.

V and J are TRBV7-2 and TRBJ2-2, with a tentative D call TRBD2 (7 bases). The germline V gene encodes CDR1 SGHTA and CDR2 FQGNSA. The V gene lost 6 bases and the J gene lost 6 bases, with 17 bases spanning the gap. The CDR3 consists of 15 residues. CDR3 nucleotides: TGTGCCAGCAGTTGGGCGGGCGGGGGCTCCGGGGAGCTGTTTTTT. Protein: CASSWAGGGSGELFF.

The chain has TRBV2 and TRBJ1-2; D is possibly TRBD1 (5 bases). The ends were cut back, 6 bases at V and 4 bases at J, with 21 bases in the middle. The CDR3 has 16 amino acids. The germline CDR1 and CDR2 sequences are SNHLY and FYNNEI. The CDR3 coding sequence is TGTGCCAGCAGACTGACGGGAGGCAGGGTGGCCTATGGCTACACCTTC. It codes for CASRLTGGRVAYGYTF.

The J gene is TRBJ2-3, the V gene TRBV4-1, with D perhaps matching TRBD2 (6 bases). Deletions cut 0 bases from V and 7 bases from J, with 14 bases between. CDR1 is MGHRA and CDR2 is YSYEKL in the germline V gene. The CDR3 consists of 15 residues. The CDR3 DNA sequence: TGCGCCAGCAGCCAAGATCGGGGGTCCGCTTATACGCAGTATTTT. This translates into CASSQDRGSAYTQYF.

V gene TRBV30 combines with J gene TRBJ1-4; D remains unclear. V lost 0 bases to trimming and J lost 8 bases, with 16 bases between them. The CDR3 sequence is 15 residues long. Germline V lookup: CDR1 GTSNPN, CDR2 SVGIG (reference sequence). The CDR3 region has the DNA TGTGCCTGGAGTGTATTCGGTGGAAGAGGAGAAAAACTGTTTTTT. It encodes CAWSVFGGRGEKLFF.

The chain couples TRBV30 to TRBJ2-1, with 9 bases fitting TRBD2. Trimming removed 2 bases from V and 7 bases from J; junction bases left unmatched: 18. The length of the CDR3 is 18 residues. The germline gives CDR1 GTSNPN, CDR2 SVGIG (reference sequence). In DNA, the CDR3 is TGTGCCTGGAGTAGCCCGGTGGGCCAGGGGACTAGCCATAATGAGCAGTTCTTC. It codes for CAWSSPVGQGTSHNEQFF.

This clone turned up a few times. The gene calls are TRBV4-2 and TRBJ2-2, with 12 bases that match TRBD2. Germline V lookup: CDR1 LGHNA, CDR2 YNFKEQ. The CDR3 runs 15 residues. V shed 4 bases and J 3 bases; nucleotides not matched to a gene: 0. CDR3 DNA sequence: TGTGCCAGCAGCCGACTAGCGGGGGACACCGGGGAGCTGTTTTTT. The encoded protein is CASSRLAGDTGELFF.

The rearrangement joins TRBV28 to TRBJ1-4; 8 positions agree with TRBD1. The CDR3 loop spans 16 amino acids. Trimming cost V 5 bases and J 1 base; bases outside gene matches: 6. CDR1 and CDR2 from the germline V gene are MDHEN and SYDVKM. The CDR3 is CASSKDRAITNEKLFF. DNA for the CDR3: TGTGCCAGCAGTAAGGACAGGGCCATAACTAATGAAAAACTGTTTTTT. Together with reference TRBV28 and TRBJ1-4, the CDR3 gives the full variable domain: DVKVTQSSRYLVKRTGEKVFLECVQDMDHENMFWYRQDPGLGLRLIYFSYDVKMKEKGDIPEGYSVSREKKERFSLILESASTNQTSMYLCASSKDRAITNEKLFFGSGTQLSVL.